This T cell receptor (beta chain) appears in the sequencing data of a study of OX40 agonist ivuxolimab in advanced cancers. About the research overall: Patients received ivuxolimab, an intravenous treatment, every 2 weeks at 0.01 to 10 mg/kg. Eligibility admitted prior anti-PD-1, anti-PD-L1 or anti-CTLA-4 therapy; about 42% had some.

V lost 7 bases and J lost 0, with 10 bases in between. Germline V gene sequence: CDR1 MNHEY, CDR2 SMNVEV (reference sequence). This CDR3 contains 13 residues. This clone has just one count. TCRdb's table, derived via immunoSEQ multiplex PCR, lists solely in-frame clones and lacks some. Among about 94,000 clones listed, less than 95% were seen once. The clonotype was recovered from an adult with an advanced solid tumor such as melanoma, head and neck, liver or kidney cancer. Source: CD4+ or CD8+ T cells sorted from blood, taken in a trial of the OX40 agonist ivuxolimab. The J gene is TRBJ2-7, the V gene TRBV27; D gene ambiguous. The CDR3 here is CASNLIGSYEQYF. The CDR3 bases are TGTGCCAGCAACCTAATTGGCTCCTACGAGCAGTACTTC.